Shown below are 8 T cell receptor beta chains from a single sample sequenced in a study of T cell repertoires in cytomegalovirus infection. These receptors lack a known antigen. TCRdb recomputed calls from the reads with MiXCR, one row per CDR3 protein. The sample includes about 770,000 distinct CDR3 sequences, 25% to 30% of them seen just once. The sample in question was cultured CD8+ T cells from PBMCs, obtained from culture after CMV antigen stimulation. All receptors come from a human donor in good health (CMV status not recorded). Some clones in this sample may be carry-over from other donors' samples.

The chain employs TRBV4-1 and TRBJ2-1; 10 bases fit TRBD2. In germline, CDR1 is MGHRA, CDR2 YSYEKL. The CDR3 has 18 residues. The ends lost 1 base at V and 1 base at J; junction bases unmatched: 7. The CDR3 region has the DNA TGCGCCAGCAGCCAAGGGCTTTCTAGCGGGGGATCCTACAATGAGCAGTTCTTC. Its protein product is CASSQGLSSGGSYNEQFF.

This chain uses TRBV28 with TRBJ2-7, with D possibly matching TRBD1 (6 bases). The germline V and J ends were trimmed by 2 bases and 5 bases, with 10 bases remaining between them. Per the germline V gene, CDR1 is MDHEN and CDR2 is SYDVKM. The CDR3 is made up of 13 amino acids. The CDR3 DNA sequence: TGTGCCAGCAGTTTAGTGACAGGTGACGAGCAGTACGTC. Encoded protein: CASSLVTGDEQYV.

The chain is built from TRBV20-1 and TRBJ2-2; no definite D call. V lost 0 bases, J lost 6 bases, and 8 bases lay in between. Germline lookup yields CDR1 DFQATT and CDR2 SNEGSKA (reference sequence). The CDR3 extends over 13 amino acids. The chain's CDR3 is CSARDLRAGELFF. The CDR3 nucleotides are TGCAGTGCTAGAGACCTCCGCGCCGGGGAGCTGTTTTTT.

There are many counts of this clonotype. The CDR3 spells CASRIEYSGNTIYF. The CDR3, as DNA: TGTGCCAGCAGAATAGAATACTCTGGAAACACCATATATTTT. This chain uses TRBV28 with TRBJ1-3; D ambiguous. Trimming pared 6 bases from V and 0 bases from J, leaving 9 bases between. Germline loops: CDR1 MDHEN, CDR2 SYDVKM. The CDR3 has 14 amino acids.

This clonotype was picked up a small number of times. The V call is TRBV5-6, the J call TRBJ1-3; D gene ambiguous. The CDR3 has 15 residues. Trimming shortened V by 4 bases and J by 0 bases, and 11 bases separated the two germline ends. Per germline, CDR1 SGHDT and CDR2 YYEEEE. CDR3 amino acids: CASSHGGGSGNTIYF. In DNA form, the CDR3 reads TGTGCCAGCAGCCATGGTGGAGGCTCTGGAAACACCATATATTTT.

V usage is TRBV6-1 and J usage is TRBJ2-6; 9 positions match TRBD1. Germline CDR1 and CDR2: MNHNS and SASEGT. This CDR3 contains 22 residues. The V and J ends lost 6 bases and 1 base, in that order; junction bases with no gene match: 22. CDR3 loop: CASSELWDRESLHLSGANVLTF. Written as DNA, the CDR3 is TGTGCCAGCAGCGAACTGTGGGACAGGGAAAGTCTACACTTATCTGGGGCCAACGTCCTGACTTTC.

This CDR3 is CAISRDSLPNTGELFF. The DNA of the CDR3 is TGTGCCATCAGTCGGGACAGCCTTCCGAACACCGGGGAGCTGTTTTTT. The rearrangement uses TRBV10-3 and TRBJ2-2; TRBD1 agrees at 7 bases. With 5 bases clipped from V and 0 bases from J, the junction kept 6 bases outside the gene matches. This CDR3 contains 16 residues. The V gene's germline CDR1 is ENHRY and CDR2 SYGVKD.

The chain has TRBV29-1 and TRBJ1-2; 11 bases fit TRBD1. The J segment lost 4 bases and the V segment lost 4 bases, leaving 5 bases of the junction unmatched. CDR1 is SQVTM and CDR2 is ANQGSEA in the germline V gene. This CDR3 spans 14 amino acids. This chain's CDR3 is CSVVGQGAAYGYTF. CDR3 DNA sequence: TGCAGCGTTGTTGGACAGGGGGCTGCCTATGGCTACACCTTC.